Given below is one TCR beta chain in context. These data come from a study of T cell changes during pregnancy in multiple sclerosis. Clones were sequenced by immunoSEQ multiplex PCR, and TCRdb holds only the in-frame ones, with some missing. The sample includes approximately 49,000 clones, 90% seen only once; the top ten take 5.1%. The clonotype originates from a female donor in good health, enrolled as a control in a pregnancy study. This specimen was peripheral blood, taken after pregnancy.

Written as DNA, the CDR3 is TGTGCCGCCCGAGTTGGGGCTAATGGCTACACCTTC. It encodes CAARVGANGYTF. The rearrangement uses TRBV6-1 and TRBJ1-2; a weak D match, TRBD1 (5 bases). V was trimmed by 11 bases and J by 6 bases, leaving 16 bases between them. CDR3 size: 12 residues. Germline V gene data show CDR1 as MNHNS and CDR2 as SASEGT.